A single sample is the source of the 9 T cell receptor beta chains below, sequenced in a study of T cell responses to AZD1222 COVID-19 vaccine. Produced via immunoSEQ multiplex PCR; TCRdb's table is partial and in-frame only. The table shows about 150,000 clones, with 90% occurring only once. Source: peripheral blood, taken on day 0 of AZD1222 vaccination. The origin of the receptors is an adult in good health.

The chain couples TRBV6-5 to TRBJ1-1; 10 nucleotides agree with TRBD1. The CDR3 runs to 15 residues. V gave up 2 bases and J gave up 3 bases; unmatched junction bases: 3. The germline V gene encodes CDR1 MNHEY and CDR2 SVGAGI. The CDR3 nucleotides read TGTGCCAGCAGTTACGACAGGGGGCCGGACACTGAAGCTTTCTTT. It codes for CASSYDRGPDTEAFF.

The chain links TRBV7-9 to TRBJ2-3, with 9 bases matching TRBD2. Trimming at V came to 3 bases and at J to 4 bases, leaving 8 bases not matched to a gene. This CDR3 comprises 16 residues. Germline CDR1 reads SEHNR; CDR2 reads FQNEAQ (reference sequence). The CDR3 protein is CASSFFRGRGPDTQYF. CDR3 in DNA: TGTGCCAGCAGCTTTTTTCGCGGGAGGGGGCCAGATACGCAGTATTTT.

V is TRBV5-8 and J is TRBJ1-6; 7 bases are shared with TRBD1. CDR3 length: 15 residues. Germline V gene lookup returns CDR1 SGHTS and CDR2 YDEGEE. With 1 base clipped from V and 9 bases from J, the junction kept 7 bases outside the gene matches. The CDR3 protein is CASSLPDRDSSPLHF. As DNA, the CDR3 is TGTGCCAGCAGCTTGCCCGACAGGGACAGTTCACCCCTCCACTTT.

The chain links TRBV5-6 to TRBJ1-2; TRBD1 might be the D (5 bases). The germline gives CDR1 SGHDT, CDR2 YYEEEE. The CDR3 has 14 residues. V shed 9 bases and J shed 3 bases, with 18 bases lying between them. CDR3 sequence: CATCSAGWDYGYTF. CDR3 bases: TGTGCCACCTGCTCGGCAGGGTGGGACTATGGCTACACCTTC.

This chain joins TRBV12-3 or TRBV12-4 and TRBJ1-5; the D is unclear. The CDR3 spans 13 residues. Trimming stripped 7 bases from V and 1 base from J, with 8 bases between. CDR3 DNA sequence: TGTGCCAGCACTCTAGGGAGCAATCAGCCCCAGCATTTT. Its translation is CASTLGSNQPQHF.

This clone came up once. The chain combines TRBV15 with TRBJ2-1; possible D gene TRBD2, 5 bases. The V end lost 2 bases, the J end lost 4 bases, and 9 bases lay between the germline ends. Germline loops: CDR1 LNHNV, CDR2 YYDKDF (reference sequence). CDR3 length: 14 residues. The CDR3 is CATSRQDSYNEQFF. The DNA of the CDR3 is TGTGCCACCAGCAGACAGGACTCTTACAATGAGCAGTTCTTC. The full variable domain, its missing parts supplied by reference TRBV15 and TRBJ2-1, is DAMVIQNPRYQVTQFGKPVTLSCSQTLNHNVMYWYQQKSSQAPKLLFHYYDKDFNNEADTPDNFQSRRPNTSFCFLDIRSPGLGDTAMYLCATSRQDSYNEQFFGPGTRLTVL.

The genes are TRBV6-5 and TRBJ2-3; a possible D gene is TRBD2 (5 bases). V was trimmed by 2 bases and J by 4 bases, leaving 16 bases between them. Germline assignment: CDR1 MNHEY and CDR2 SVGAGI. This CDR3 comprises 16 residues. CDR3 amino acids: CASSYGPRAWADTQYF. The CDR3 nucleotides read TGTGCCAGCAGTTACGGACCGAGGGCTTGGGCAGATACGCAGTATTTT.

The gene calls are TRBV12-3 or TRBV12-4 and TRBJ1-1; D is unclear. This CDR3 spans 11 amino acids. V shed 8 bases and J shed 0 bases, with 4 bases lying between them. This CDR3 reads CASEMNTEAFF. The CDR3 DNA reads as TGTGCCAGCGAGATGAACACTGAAGCTTTCTTT.

The chain couples TRBV9 to TRBJ2-1; D gene uncertain. Germline CDR1 SGDLS, CDR2 YYNGEE. V shed 3 bases and J shed 9 bases, with 13 bases lying between them. This CDR3 region has 13 residues. The CDR3 nucleotides are TGTGCCAGCAGCGCCACCCCGGTGGGTGAGCAGTTCTTC. Translated: CASSATPVGEQFF.